Shown below are 13 T cell receptor beta chains from a single sample sequenced in a study of blood T cell repertoires in COVID-19. Method: immunoSEQ multiplex PCR; TCRdb's copy keeps in-frame clones and lacks some. The sample holds 84,000 or so clones, around 88% seen once. Sample: peripheral blood. The receptors derive from a man aged 60-69 years with acute or convalescent COVID-19.

Details on this clone: Germline is not matched at one junction end, which may reflect a read error. The chain couples TRBV7-7 to TRBJ2-2; 10 bases align to TRBD1. The CDR3 length is 15 residues. Germline V lookup: CDR1 SSHAT, CDR2 FNYEAQ (reference sequence). In DNA form, the CDR3 reads TGTGCTAGCAGCTTGACAGGGGGCAAGACCGGGGAGCTGTTTTTT. Protein sequence: CASSLTGGKTGELFF.

This clone was observed a handful of times. V gene TRBV2 combines with J gene TRBJ1-3; 7 bases are shared with TRBD1. The V gene end was trimmed by 6 bases and the J gene end by 3 bases; junction bases not matched to a gene: 5. CDR3 length: 14 amino acids. Germline CDR1 and CDR2: SNHLY and FYNNEI. The CDR3 DNA follows: TGTGCCAGCAGCGTGCAGGGGGATGGAAACACCATATATTTT. It encodes CASSVQGDGNTIYF.

The CDR3 sequence: CASRWTLNSPLHF. Here the CDR3 DNA reads TGTGCCAGCCGATGGACACTTAATTCACCCCTCCACTTT. This chain joins TRBV6-6 and TRBJ1-6; TRBD1 is a possible D gene (5 bases). CDR1 is MNHNY and CDR2 is SVGAGI in the germline V gene (reference sequence). V shed 8 bases and J shed 6 bases, with 11 bases lying between them. This CDR3 has 13 residues.

The chain joins TRBV7-3 to TRBJ2-5; tentative D call: TRBD2 (6 bases). Trimming shortened V by 3 bases and J by 2 bases, and 7 bases separated the two germline ends. CDR3 size: 13 residues. CDR1 is SGHTA and CDR2 is FQGTGA in the germline V gene. The CDR3 region is CASSFGSQETQYF. The CDR3, as DNA: TGTGCCAGCAGCTTCGGGAGTCAAGAGACCCAGTACTTC.

V usage is TRBV18 and J usage is TRBJ2-7; TRBD1 aligns across 9 bases. Germline loops: CDR1 KGHSH, CDR2 LQKENI. CDR3 length equals 15 residues. With V trimmed by 3 bases and J by 5 bases, 8 bases remained unmatched. CDR3 amino acids: CASSPGTGSAHEQYF. The CDR3 region has the DNA TGTGCCAGCTCACCCGGGACAGGGAGCGCCCACGAGCAGTACTTC.

The gene calls are TRBV4-2 and TRBJ2-3, with 9 bases aligning to TRBD2. CDR1 LGHNA and CDR2 YNFKEQ come from the germline V gene. The ends lost 0 bases at V and 2 bases at J; junction bases unmatched: 3. This CDR3 spans 16 amino acids. The DNA for the CDR3 is TGTGCCAGCAGCCAAGAGCTAGCGGGGTCCACAGATACGCAGTATTTT. Translating it yields CASSQELAGSTDTQYF.

The J gene is TRBJ1-2, the V gene TRBV21-1. TRBV21-1 is a recognized pseudogene. This CDR3 has 12 residues. CDR3 in amino acids: CASSRGMGGYTF. The CDR3 DNA sequence: TGTGCCAGCAGCCGGGGAATGGGGGGCTACACCTTC.

This clone occurred a few times. The gene calls are TRBV13 and TRBJ2-1, with 7 bases aligning to TRBD2. The CDR3 is 14 amino acids. Germline loops: CDR1 PRHDT, CDR2 FYEKMQ (reference sequence). Trimming at V came to 5 bases and at J to 5 bases, leaving 6 bases not matched to a gene. For the CDR3, the DNA is TGTGCCAGCAGCCCGGGGGGAGCGGACAATGAGCAGTTCTTC. Its translation: CASSPGGADNEQFF. Combining the CDR3 with reference TRBV13 and TRBJ2-1 gives the whole variable domain AAGVIQSPRHLIKEKRETATLKCYPIPRHDTVYWYQQGPGQDPQFLISFYEKMQSDKGSIPDRFSAQQFSDYHSELNMSSLELGDSALYFCASSPGGADNEQFFGPGTRLTVL.

The rearrangement joins TRBV5-4 to TRBJ2-7; a possible D gene is TRBD1 (6 bases). V was cut by 0 bases and J by 0 bases, with 10 bases left in between. The germline gives CDR1 SGHNT, CDR2 YYREEE (reference sequence). The CDR3 totals 15 residues. The DNA for the CDR3 is TGTGCCAGCAGCTTGGGCGACAGGTCCTCCTACGAGCAGTACTTC. This sequence encodes CASSLGDRSSYEQYF.

The chain has TRBV1 and TRBJ2-7; the table's D gene call, TRBD1, was not cross checked with the DNA. TRBV1 is annotated as a pseudogene. The CDR3 runs to 16 residues. CDR3 DNA sequence: TGCACCAGCAGGGATACTCGAGGGGGACACCTCTACGAGCAGTACTTC. Its protein is CTSRDTRGGHLYEQYF.

In this sample, this clone turned up once. The chain employs TRBV10-3 and TRBJ1-1; weak D call: TRBD1 (5 bases). Deletions cut 3 bases from V and 7 bases from J, with 15 bases between. Per the germline V gene, CDR1 is ENHRY and CDR2 is SYGVKD. This CDR3 contains 14 residues. The CDR3 DNA reads as TGTGCCATCAGTGAAGGGCAGGCCCAGGGTGAAGCTTTCTTT. Protein: CAISEGQAQGEAFF.

The sample holds a few counts of this clone. The chain joins TRBV19 to TRBJ2-1; 10 bases fit TRBD1. V was clipped by 5 bases and J by 9 bases; unmatched bases: 10. CDR1 is LNHDA, CDR2 SQIVND, per germline (reference sequence). This CDR3 has 15 amino acids. The CDR3 reads CASSSWDRGTFEQFF. CDR3 nucleotides: TGTGCCAGTAGTTCCTGGGACAGGGGTACGTTTGAGCAGTTCTTC.

V is TRBV7-6 and J is TRBJ1-1, with TRBD1 identical over 7 bases. Per germline, CDR1 SGHVS and CDR2 FNYEAQ. This CDR3 region has 15 residues. V trimming: 5 bases; J trimming: 4 bases; junction bases outside the gene matches: 10. For the CDR3, the DNA is TGTGCCAGCAGCCCCCGTTCAGGGGGTGTCACTGAAGCTTTCTTT. Translation gives CASSPRSGGVTEAFF.